The sequence of this T cell receptor (beta chain) was determined in a study of T cell repertoires in cytomegalovirus infection. Background on the study: Both CMV infection and a matching HLA type were indicated by public TCR beta signatures.

Each CDR3 protein gets one entry after TCRdb re-called the reads with MiXCR. The data show approximately 630,000 distinct CDR3 sequences, with 20% to 25% seen just once and around 7.6% held by the top ten. There are many counts of this clonotype. Its antigen is not known. Study results and limitations: CMV-specific TCR beta clonotypes restricted by HLA-C dominated the ex vivo response. CMV carriers having the relevant HLA were flagged by cumulative public TCR beta family frequency.

V was clipped by 2 bases and J by 8 bases; unmatched bases: 1. CDR3 length: 13 residues. Per the germline V gene, CDR1 is SGHVS and CDR2 is FQNEAQ. The genes are TRBV7-8 and TRBJ2-1; 9 nucleotides match TRBD1. This sequence originates from a human donor in good health (CMV status not recorded). Some clones in this sample may be carry-over from other donors' samples. Sequences were obtained from CD8+ T cells from PBMCs. This CDR3 is CASSLNRGHEQFF. In DNA form, the CDR3 reads TGTGCCAGCAGCTTAAACAGGGGGCATGAGCAGTTCTTC.